The clone carrying this T cell receptor beta chain was observed a few times. For TCRbeta, the library was prepared with unique molecular identifiers. Each CDR3 protein is one row after TCRdb ran MiXCR on the PCR reads. This sample has roughly 500,000 distinct CDR3 sequences; 30% to 35% occur once, and the top ten carry 2% to 3%. This specimen belongs to a study of T-cell reconstitution after alpha-beta-depleted transplantation in children. With 1 base removed from V and 1 base from J, the gap between germline ends came to 7 bases. From germline, CDR1 is SGHTA and CDR2 FQGNSA. There are 14 residues in the CDR3.

Sequences were derived from PBMCs from the stem cell graft donor, sampled from the stem cell graft. V is TRBV7-2 and J is TRBJ1-1; no clear D. The sequence came from a human donor who donated a stem cell graft to a child with aplastic anemia. CDR3 in amino acids: CASSLGQQNTEAFF. In nucleotides, the CDR3 is TGTGCCAGCAGCTTAGGGCAGCAGAACACTGAAGCTTTCTTT.